Given below is one T cell receptor (beta chain) in context. Distinct nucleotide sequences in the sample also encode this CDR3. As processed by the authors: Researchers report that nucleated cell counts were estimated from reference gene primer amplification. TCRdb's table, derived via immunoSEQ multiplex PCR, lists solely in-frame clones and lacks some. The V and J calls and clone size are taken from that table; D and trimming were inferred from the DNA. Among 200,000 to 300,000 clones, around 90% were seen once, and the ten largest hold about 0.7%. These data come from a study of blood T cell repertoires in COVID-19. About the research overall: Sites in the United States, Italy and Spain provided acute and convalescent COVID-19 samples. In each case, the material was cDNA or gDNA derived from T cells, B-cell-depleted T cells, or PBMCs.

This sequence was found in a human donor in a cohort sampled during active COVID-19. The sequenced sample consisted of peripheral blood.

CDR3 amino acids: CASSSTGGWAEAFF. The CDR3 coding sequence is TGTGCCAGTTCATCCACAGGGGGCTGGGCTGAAGCTTTCTTT. The chain is built from TRBV18 and TRBJ1-1, with 9 bases aligning to TRBD1. Germline lookup yields CDR1 KGHSH and CDR2 LQKENI. V trimming: 9 bases; J trimming: 6 bases; junction bases outside the gene matches: 11. The CDR3 is made up of 14 amino acids.